The clone carrying this T cell receptor beta chain was observed a few times. What it binds is unknown. The sample belongs to a study of identical twins. Overall study findings and caveats: Memory repertoires lacked the insertion deficit that abundant cord blood beta clonotypes showed.

A template switching step contributed a universal primer site, while unique molecular identifiers were present in the cDNA. TCRdb ran MiXCR on the 5' RACE reads and lists one entry per CDR3 protein. In the table there are 350,000 to 400,000 distinct CDR3 sequences, 9% to 10% of which are singletons. The specimen sequenced was naive T cells sorted from blood. The receptor comes from a woman aged 45 to 65 in good health.

The CDR3 here is CASSFGAGATGELFF. DNA of the CDR3: TGTGCCAGCAGTTTTGGGGCGGGGGCAACCGGGGAGCTGTTTTTT. The rearrangement joins TRBV27 to TRBJ2-2; possible D gene TRBD2, 7 bases. V dropped 3 bases and J dropped 5 bases, with 13 bases sitting between them. The CDR3 has 15 amino acids. Germline V gene lookup returns CDR1 MNHEY and CDR2 SMNVEV (reference sequence).